This TCR beta chain came from a study of post-analysis software for immune sequencing data. General study results and limits: Among a handful of TRBV segments more frequent in patients than controls were TRBV5-6, TRBV5-1 and TRBV20-1. By F measure, samples from a shared preparation batch strongly co-clustered.

The germline gives CDR1 MDHEN, CDR2 SYDVKM. Trimming cost V 5 bases and J 13 bases, with 18 bases left between them. This CDR3 comprises 13 residues. This clonotype was observed a handful of times. The target antigen is unknown. Unique molecular identifiers were built into the TCR beta cDNA libraries. T cells numbering roughly 0.95 to 11 million gave rise to 500,000 or so cDNA molecules. TCRdb re-derived calls from the PCR reads in MiXCR, one entry per CDR3 protein. Here the sample spans roughly 800,000 distinct CDR3 sequences, roughly 29% being singletons. The sequence came from a girl between 5 and 17 years old with multiple sclerosis. Sample: blood. This chain connects TRBV28 to TRBJ2-4; D may be TRBD2 (6 bases). The CDR3 reads CASSPPLGGEQYF. DNA of the CDR3: TGTGCCAGCAGTCCCCCTCTCGGGGGAGAGCAGTACTTC.